This T cell receptor beta chain was obtained from a study of OX40 agonist ivuxolimab in advanced cancers. Study summary: People in dose escalation had one of these cancers: hepatocellular carcinoma, melanoma, renal cell or head and neck cancer.

This clone occurred a few times. Its target is unknown. This specimen includes other DNA sequences encoding the same CDR3. Libraries were prepared by immunoSEQ multiplex PCR; TCRdb keeps only in-frame clonotypes and omits some of them. The sample has 30,000 to 45,000 clones; over 60% are singletons. This CDR3 region has 15 residues. Germline-derived CDR1 and CDR2 are SGHRS and YFSETQ. With V trimmed by 2 bases and J by 4 bases, 1 base remained unmatched. Study-level points and caveats: CD4+ and CD8+ blood T cells expanded clonally by week 6 at 0.1 to 3.0 mg/kg. CD8+ T cells (on average) carried more expanded clones than CD4+ T cells. What antigens the expanded peripheral T cells recognized was never established.

This chain uses TRBV5-1 with TRBJ2-3, with 13 bases identical to TRBD2. The TCR sequence derives from an adult with an advanced solid tumor such as melanoma, head and neck, liver or kidney cancer. The specimen was CD4+ or CD8+ T cells sorted from blood, collected in a trial of the OX40 agonist ivuxolimab. In DNA, the CDR3 is TGCGCCAGCAGCTTAGGACTAGCGGGGGCAGATACGCAGTATTTT. It yields the protein CASSLGLAGADTQYF.